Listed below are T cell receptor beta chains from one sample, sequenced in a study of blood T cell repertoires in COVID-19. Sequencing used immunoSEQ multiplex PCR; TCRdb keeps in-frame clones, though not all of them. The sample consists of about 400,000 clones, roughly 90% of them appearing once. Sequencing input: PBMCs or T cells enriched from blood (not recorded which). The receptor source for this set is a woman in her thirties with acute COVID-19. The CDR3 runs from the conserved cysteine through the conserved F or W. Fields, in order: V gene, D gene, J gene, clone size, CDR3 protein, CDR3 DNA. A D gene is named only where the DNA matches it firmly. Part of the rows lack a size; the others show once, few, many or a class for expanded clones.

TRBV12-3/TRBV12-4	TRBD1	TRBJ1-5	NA	CASRGDRGKPQHF	TGTGCCAGCAGGGGGGACAGGGGTAAGCCCCAGCATTTT
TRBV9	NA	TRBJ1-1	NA	CASSAGNTEAFF	TGTGCCAGCAGCGCCGGGAACACTGAAGCTTTCTTT
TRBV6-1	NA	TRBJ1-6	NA	CASSEYENSPLHF	TGTGCCAGCAGTGAATACGAGAATTCACCCCTCCACTTT
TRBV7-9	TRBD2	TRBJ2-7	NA	CASSHGRGGLYEQYF	TGTGCCAGCAGCCACGGGCGGGGGGGCCTTTACGAGCAGTACTTC
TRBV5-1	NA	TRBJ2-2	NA	CASSFSPGTLNTGELFF	TGCGCCAGCAGCTTTTCACCGGGAACTCTCAACACCGGGGAGCTGTTTTTT
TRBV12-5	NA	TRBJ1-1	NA	CASGLIGEAFF	TGTGCTAGTGGTTTAATCGGTGAAGCTTTCTTT
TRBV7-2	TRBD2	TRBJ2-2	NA	CASMKTGGGTGELFF	TGTGCCAGCATGAAGACCGGGGGGGGCACCGGGGAGCTGTTTTTT
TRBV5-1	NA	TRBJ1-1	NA	CASSLGGLNTEAFF	TGCGCCAGCAGCTTGGGCGGCCTGAACACTGAAGCTTTCTTT
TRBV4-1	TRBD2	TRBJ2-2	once	CASSQGGQRGSANTGELFF	TGCGCCAGCAGCCAAGGTGGCCAGCGGGGGAGCGCGAACACCGGGGAGCTGTTTTTT
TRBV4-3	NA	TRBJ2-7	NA	CASSQTGQGEQYF	TGCGCCAGCAGCCAGACAGGACAAGGAGAGCAGTACTTC
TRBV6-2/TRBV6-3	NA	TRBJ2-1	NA	CASSYDGQGLSSYNEQFF	TGTGCCAGCAGTTACGATGGGCAGGGGCTAAGCTCCTACAATGAGCAGTTCTTC
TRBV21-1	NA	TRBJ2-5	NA	CASSKSSGSVTRYF	TGTGCCAGCAGCAAATCTAGCGGCAGTGTAACACGGTACTTC
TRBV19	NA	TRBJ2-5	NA	CASSGLTRETQYF	TGTGCCAGTAGTGGATTGACAAGAGAGACCCAGTACTTC
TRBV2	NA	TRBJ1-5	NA	CASSDRTMGQPQHF	TGTGCCAGCAGTGACAGGACAATGGGGCAGCCCCAGCATTTT
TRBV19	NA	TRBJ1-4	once	CASRGGVNEKLFF	TGTGCCAGCAGAGGGGGAGTTAATGAAAAACTGTTTTTT
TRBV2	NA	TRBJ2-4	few	CASSAVGPTNIQYF	TGTGCCAGCAGTGCGGTGGGCCCCACGAACATTCAGTACTTC
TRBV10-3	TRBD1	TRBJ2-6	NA	CAIGTGASGANVLTF	TGTGCCATCGGGACAGGAGCGTCTGGGGCCAACGTCCTGACTTTC
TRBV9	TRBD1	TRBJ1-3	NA	CASSVGQGASGNTIYF	TGTGCCAGCAGCGTAGGGCAGGGGGCTTCTGGAAACACCATATATTTT
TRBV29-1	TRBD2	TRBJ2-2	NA	CSAGGRGDTGELFF	TGCAGCGCCGGGGGGCGGGGGGACACCGGGGAGCTGTTTTTT